This TCR beta chain derives from a study of blood T cell repertoires in COVID-19. The CDR3 totals 15 residues. Per the germline V gene, CDR1 is MNHEY and CDR2 is SVGEGT. Measured with immunoSEQ multiplex PCR; TCRdb has only the in-frame clones, and not every one. The sample shows fewer than 250,000 clones, 84% of them seen only once. For this clone: Germline is not matched at one junction end, which may reflect a read error.

Sequencing was carried out using PBMCs or T cells enriched from blood (not recorded which). J is TRBJ2-3 and V is TRBV6-2 or TRBV6-3, with a tentative D call TRBD1 (6 bases). The clonotype comes from a woman aged 30 to 39 who had been exposed to COVID-19. The CDR3 sequence: CASSYYQGSTDTQYF. CDR3 coding DNA: TGTGCCAGCAGCTACTACCAGGGGAGCACAGATACGCAGTATTTT.